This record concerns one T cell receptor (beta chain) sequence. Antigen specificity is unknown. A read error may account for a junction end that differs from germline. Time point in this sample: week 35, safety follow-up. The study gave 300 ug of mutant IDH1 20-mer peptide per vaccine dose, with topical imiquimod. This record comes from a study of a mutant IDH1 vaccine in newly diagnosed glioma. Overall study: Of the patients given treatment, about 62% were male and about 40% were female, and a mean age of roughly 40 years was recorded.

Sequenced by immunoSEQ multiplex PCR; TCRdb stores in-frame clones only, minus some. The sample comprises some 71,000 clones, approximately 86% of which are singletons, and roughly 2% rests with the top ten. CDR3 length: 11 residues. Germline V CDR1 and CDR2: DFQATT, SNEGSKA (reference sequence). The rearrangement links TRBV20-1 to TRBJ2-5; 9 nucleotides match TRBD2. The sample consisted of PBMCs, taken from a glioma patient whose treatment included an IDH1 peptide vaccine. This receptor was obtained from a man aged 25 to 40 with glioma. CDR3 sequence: CSASSGGHPNF. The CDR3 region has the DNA TGCAGTGCTAGCAGCGGGGGGCACCCGAACTTC.